This T cell receptor (beta chain) was profiled in a study of early T cells in non-severe SARS-CoV-2 infection. Study as a whole: The authors sequenced bulk RNA from unsorted whole blood, leaving chains unpaired.

Each single cDNA molecule received a unique molecular identifier. TCRdb reanalysed the 5' RACE reads using MiXCR and keeps one entry per CDR3 protein. Seen here are roughly 46,000 distinct CDR3 sequences, approximately 7.1% observed once, and the top ten hold around 4.5%. Study-wide results and limits: VDJdb matching favored anti-spike CD8 responses, missing private and CD4 specificities.

The sample holds a few counts of this clonotype. Its target is not known. The CDR3 runs to 14 residues. Germline V gene data show CDR1 as SGHVS and CDR2 as FQNEAQ. Trimming cost V 3 bases and J 0 bases, with 6 bases left between them. The chain carries TRBV7-8 and TRBJ1-5; no firm D call. The TCR originated in an adult who was a healthcare worker with PCR-confirmed SARS-CoV-2 infection or an uninfected control (not recorded which). The sequencing input was whole blood. The CDR3 DNA reads as TGTGCCAGCAGCTTTGCGGGTAGCAATCAGCCCCAGCATTTT. It codes for CASSFAGSNQPQHF.